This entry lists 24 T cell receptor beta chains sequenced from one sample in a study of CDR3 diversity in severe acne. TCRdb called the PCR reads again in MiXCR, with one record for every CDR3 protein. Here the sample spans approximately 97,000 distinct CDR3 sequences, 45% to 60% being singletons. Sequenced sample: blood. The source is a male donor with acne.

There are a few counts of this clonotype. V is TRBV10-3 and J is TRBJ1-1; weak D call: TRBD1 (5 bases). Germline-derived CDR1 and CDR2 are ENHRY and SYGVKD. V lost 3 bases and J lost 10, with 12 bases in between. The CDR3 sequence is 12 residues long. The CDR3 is CAISDIRAGAFF. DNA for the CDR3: TGTGCCATCAGTGACATCAGGGCAGGAGCTTTCTTT.

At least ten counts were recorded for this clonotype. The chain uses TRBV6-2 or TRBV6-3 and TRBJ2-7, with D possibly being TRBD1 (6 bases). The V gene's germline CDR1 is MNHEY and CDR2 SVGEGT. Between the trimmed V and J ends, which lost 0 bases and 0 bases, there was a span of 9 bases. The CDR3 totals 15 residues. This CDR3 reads CASSYSPGHSYEQYV. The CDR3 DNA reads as TGTGCCAGCAGTTACTCGCCGGGACACTCCTACGAGCAGTACGTC.

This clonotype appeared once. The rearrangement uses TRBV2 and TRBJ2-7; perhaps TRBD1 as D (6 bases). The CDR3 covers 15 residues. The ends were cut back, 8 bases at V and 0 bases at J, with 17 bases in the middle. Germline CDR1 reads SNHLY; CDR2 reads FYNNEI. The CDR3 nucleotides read TGTGCCAGCGGGACCTCAACAGGGAGCTCCTACGAGCAGTACTTC. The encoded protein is CASGTSTGSSYEQYF.

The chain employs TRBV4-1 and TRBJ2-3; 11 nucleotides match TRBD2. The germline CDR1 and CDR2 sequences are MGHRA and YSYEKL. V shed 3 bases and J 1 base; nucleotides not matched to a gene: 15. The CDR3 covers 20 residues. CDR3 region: CASSQDNLKVGLAGTDTQYF. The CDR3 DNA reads TGCGCCAGCAGCCAGGATAACCTCAAAGTGGGACTAGCGGGCACAGATACGCAGTATTTT.

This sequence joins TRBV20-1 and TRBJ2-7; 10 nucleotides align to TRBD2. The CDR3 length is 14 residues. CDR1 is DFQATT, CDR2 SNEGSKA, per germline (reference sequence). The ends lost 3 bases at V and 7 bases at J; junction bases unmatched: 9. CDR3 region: CSASLSSGSWEQYF. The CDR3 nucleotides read TGCAGTGCTAGTTTGTCTAGCGGGAGTTGGGAGCAGTACTTC.

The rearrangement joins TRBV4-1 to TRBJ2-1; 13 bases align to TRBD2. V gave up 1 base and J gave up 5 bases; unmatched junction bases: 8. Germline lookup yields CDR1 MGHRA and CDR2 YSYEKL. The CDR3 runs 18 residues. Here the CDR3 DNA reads TGCGCCAGCAGCCAAGCCCTCGGACTAGCGGGAGCGCACAATGAGCAGTTCTTC. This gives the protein CASSQALGLAGAHNEQFF.

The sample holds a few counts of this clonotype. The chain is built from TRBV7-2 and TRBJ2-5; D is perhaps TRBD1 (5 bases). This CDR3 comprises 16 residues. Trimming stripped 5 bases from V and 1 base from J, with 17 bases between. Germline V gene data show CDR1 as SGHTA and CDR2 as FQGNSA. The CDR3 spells CASSAVAGSGQETQYF. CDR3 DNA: TGTGCCAGCAGCGCCGTAGCAGGGTCAGGCCAAGAGACCCAGTACTTC.

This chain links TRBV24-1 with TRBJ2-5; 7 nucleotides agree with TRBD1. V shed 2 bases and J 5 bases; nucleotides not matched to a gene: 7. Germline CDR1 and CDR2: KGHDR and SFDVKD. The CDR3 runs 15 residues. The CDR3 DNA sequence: TGTGCCACCAGTGATTCGACGACAGGGCGGGAGACCCAGTACTTC. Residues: CATSDSTTGRETQYF.

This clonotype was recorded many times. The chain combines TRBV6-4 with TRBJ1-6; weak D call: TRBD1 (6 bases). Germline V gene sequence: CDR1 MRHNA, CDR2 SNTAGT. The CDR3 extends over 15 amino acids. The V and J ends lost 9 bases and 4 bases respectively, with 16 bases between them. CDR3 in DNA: TGTGCCAGTCATTCTCAGGGGATTTATAATTCACCCCTCCACTTT. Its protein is CASHSQGIYNSPLHF.

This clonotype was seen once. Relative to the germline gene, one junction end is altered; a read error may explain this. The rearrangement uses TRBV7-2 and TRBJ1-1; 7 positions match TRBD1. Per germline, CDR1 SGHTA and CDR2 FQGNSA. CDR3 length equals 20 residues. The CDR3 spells CASSSPVYPVAGQPNTEAFF. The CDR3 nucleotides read TGCGCCAGCAGCTCCCCCGTATACCCTGTTGCGGGACAGCCGAACACTGAAGCTTTCTTT.

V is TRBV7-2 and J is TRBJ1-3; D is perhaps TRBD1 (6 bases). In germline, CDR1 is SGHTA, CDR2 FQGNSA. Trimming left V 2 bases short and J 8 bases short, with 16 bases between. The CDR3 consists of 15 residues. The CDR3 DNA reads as TGTGCCAGCAGCTTAACGGCGGCCGGGGGGCACACCATATATTTT. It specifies CASSLTAAGGHTIYF. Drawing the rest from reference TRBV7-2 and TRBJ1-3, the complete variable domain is GAGVSQSPSNKVTEKGKDVELRCDPISGHTALYWYRQSLGQGLEFLIYFQGNSAPDKSGLPSDRFSAERTGGSVSTLTIQRTQQEDSAVYLCASSLTAAGGHTIYFGEGSWLTVV.

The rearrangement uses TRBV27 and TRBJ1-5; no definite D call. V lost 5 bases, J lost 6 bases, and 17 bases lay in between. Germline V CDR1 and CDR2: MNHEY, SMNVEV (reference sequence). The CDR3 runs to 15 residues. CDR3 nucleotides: TGTGCCAGCAGTGCCAGAGCGGGAACGGGTCAGCCCCAGCATTTT. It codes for CASSARAGTGQPQHF.

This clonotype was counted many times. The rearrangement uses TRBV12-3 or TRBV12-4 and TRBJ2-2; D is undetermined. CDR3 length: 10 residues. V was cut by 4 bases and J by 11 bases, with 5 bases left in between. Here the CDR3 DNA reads TGTGCCAGCAGTTCAGGCGAGCTGTTTTTT. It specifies CASSSGELFF.

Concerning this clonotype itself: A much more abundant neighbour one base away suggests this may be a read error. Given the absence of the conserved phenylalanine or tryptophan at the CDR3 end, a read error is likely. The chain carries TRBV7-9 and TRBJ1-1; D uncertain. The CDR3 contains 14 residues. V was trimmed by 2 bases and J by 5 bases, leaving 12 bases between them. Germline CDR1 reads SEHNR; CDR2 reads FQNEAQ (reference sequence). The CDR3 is CASSLKSRVTEAFL. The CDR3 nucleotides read TGTGCCAGCAGCTTAAAGTCCCGGGTAACTGAAGCTTTCCTT.

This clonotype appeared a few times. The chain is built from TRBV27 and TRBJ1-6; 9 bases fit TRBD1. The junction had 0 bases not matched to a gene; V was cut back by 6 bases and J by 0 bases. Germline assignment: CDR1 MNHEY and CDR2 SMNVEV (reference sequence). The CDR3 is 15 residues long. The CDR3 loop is CASRTGGSYNSPLHF. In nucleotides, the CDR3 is TGTGCCAGCAGGACAGGGGGCTCCTATAATTCACCCCTCCACTTT.

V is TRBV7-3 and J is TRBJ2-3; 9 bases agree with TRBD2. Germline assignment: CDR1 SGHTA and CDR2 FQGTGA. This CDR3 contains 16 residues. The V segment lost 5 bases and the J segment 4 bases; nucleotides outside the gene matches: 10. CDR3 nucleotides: TGTGCCAGCAGCCGGTCGAGTAGCGGGAGTGCAGATACGCAGTATTTT. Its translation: CASSRSSSGSADTQYF.

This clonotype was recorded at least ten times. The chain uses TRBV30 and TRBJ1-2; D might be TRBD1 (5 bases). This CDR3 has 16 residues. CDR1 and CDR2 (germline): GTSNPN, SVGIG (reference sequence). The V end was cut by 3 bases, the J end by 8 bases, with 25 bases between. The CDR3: CAWSENRGVPLAGYTF. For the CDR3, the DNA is TGTGCCTGGAGCGAAAACCGGGGGGTACCGTTGGCCGGCTACACCTTC.

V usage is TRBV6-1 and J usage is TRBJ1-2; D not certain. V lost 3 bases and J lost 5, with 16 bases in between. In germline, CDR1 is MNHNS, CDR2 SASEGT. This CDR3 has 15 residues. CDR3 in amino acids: CASSDRSSINYGYTF. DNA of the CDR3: TGTGCCAGCAGTGATAGGAGTTCGATCAATTATGGCTACACCTTC.

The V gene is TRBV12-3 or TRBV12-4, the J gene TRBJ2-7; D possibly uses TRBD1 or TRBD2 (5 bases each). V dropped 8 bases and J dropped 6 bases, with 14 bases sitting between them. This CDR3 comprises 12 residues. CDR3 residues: CASSHSRGEQYF. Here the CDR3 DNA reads TGTGCCAGCTCACATTCGAGGGGCGAGCAGTACTTC.

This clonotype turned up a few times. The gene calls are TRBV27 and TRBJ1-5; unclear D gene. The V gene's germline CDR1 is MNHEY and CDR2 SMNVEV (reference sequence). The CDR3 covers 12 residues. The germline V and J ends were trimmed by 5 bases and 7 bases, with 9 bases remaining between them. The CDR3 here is CASSVTGQPQHF. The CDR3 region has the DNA TGTGCCAGCAGTGTGACTGGGCAGCCCCAGCATTTT.

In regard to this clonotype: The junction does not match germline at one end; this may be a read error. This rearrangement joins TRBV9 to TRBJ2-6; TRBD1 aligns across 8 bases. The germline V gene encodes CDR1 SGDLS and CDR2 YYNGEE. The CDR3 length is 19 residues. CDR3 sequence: CASSLSGGKRNSGANVLTF. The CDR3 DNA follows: TGCGCCAGCAGCCTCTCAGGGGGCAAACGAAACTCTGGGGCCAACGTCCTGACTTTC.

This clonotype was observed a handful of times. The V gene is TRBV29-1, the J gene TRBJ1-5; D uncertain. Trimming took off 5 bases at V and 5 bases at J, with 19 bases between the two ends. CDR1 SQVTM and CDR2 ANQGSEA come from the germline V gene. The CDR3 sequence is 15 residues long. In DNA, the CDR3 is TGCAGCGTTCCTGTCGAACCTGGATTCGATCAGCCCCAGCATTTT. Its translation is CSVPVEPGFDQPQHF.

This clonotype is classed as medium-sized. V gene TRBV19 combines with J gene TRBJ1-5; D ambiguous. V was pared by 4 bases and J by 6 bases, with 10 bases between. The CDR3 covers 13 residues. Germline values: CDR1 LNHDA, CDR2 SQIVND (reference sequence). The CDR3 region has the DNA TGTGCCAGTAGTAGCCAGGATGGTCAGCCCCAGCATTTT. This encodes CASSSQDGQPQHF.

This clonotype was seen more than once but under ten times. The CDR3, as DNA: TGTGCCAGCAGTGGGACTAGCGGGATAACAGATACGCAGTATTTT. The encoded protein is CASSGTSGITDTQYF. The chain recombines TRBV2 with TRBJ2-3; 12 positions agree with TRBD2. The CDR3 contains 15 residues. The germline V gene encodes CDR1 SNHLY and CDR2 FYNNEI. The J segment lost 3 bases and the V segment lost 4 bases, leaving 2 bases of the junction unmatched.